Each of the 11 T cell receptor beta chains below was sequenced from the same sample in a study of blood T cell repertoires in COVID-19. The repertoire was sequenced with immunoSEQ multiplex PCR; TCRdb's copy has only in-frame clones and lacks some. The table lists fewer than 250,000 clones, around 84% of them singletons. The material sequenced was PBMCs or T cells enriched from blood (not recorded which). These receptors were obtained from a woman aged 25 to 39 who had recovered from COVID-19.

The chain couples TRBV2 to TRBJ1-5; 10 nucleotides match TRBD1. From germline, CDR1 is SNHLY and CDR2 FYNNEI. The junction had 3 bases not matched to a gene; V was cut back by 1 base and J by 6 bases. CDR3 size: 15 residues. In nucleotides, the CDR3 is TGTGCCAGCAGTGAAGGGACAGGGGGAATTCAGCCCCAGCATTTT. Protein: CASSEGTGGIQPQHF.

The rearrangement uses TRBV3-1 (or the pseudogene TRBV3-2) and TRBJ2-1; tentatively, D is TRBD2 (5 bases). The CDR3 length is 12 residues. Trimming stripped 1 base from V and 16 bases from J, with 14 bases between. The germline V gene encodes CDR1 LGHDT and CDR2 YNNKEL (reference sequence). The CDR3 protein is CASSQGGPSFFF. DNA of the CDR3: TGTGCCAGCAGCCAAGGAGGGCCGTCTTTTTTCTTC.

The chain couples TRBV6-1 to TRBJ1-3, with no clear D. V lost 0 bases to trimming and J lost 4 bases, with 13 bases between them. This CDR3 comprises 16 residues. Germline V gives CDR1 MNHNS, CDR2 SASEGT. The CDR3 here is CASSEAGPIAGNTIYF. In DNA, the CDR3 is TGTGCCAGCAGTGAAGCTGGTCCAATAGCGGGAAACACCATATATTTT.

This clone appeared once. The chain links TRBV25-1 to TRBJ2-7; D remains unclear. CDR3 length: 13 residues. The V end lost 5 bases, the J end lost 1 base, and 9 bases lay between the germline ends. The germline gives CDR1 MGHDK, CDR2 SYGVNS. This CDR3 reads CASSRSVSYEQYF. CDR3 bases: TGTGCCAGCAGTCGTAGTGTATCCTACGAGCAGTACTTC.

The chain recombines TRBV6-5 with TRBJ1-1; 7 positions match TRBD1. Germline V lookup: CDR1 MNHEY, CDR2 SVGAGI. The CDR3 has 13 amino acids. Germline trimming cut 8 bases from V and 0 bases from J; bases unmatched to any gene: 3. This CDR3 is CASVDRLNTEAFF. In nucleotides, the CDR3 is TGTGCCAGCGTGGACAGGCTGAACACTGAAGCTTTCTTT.

This chain links TRBV5-1 with TRBJ2-2, with 8 bases identical to TRBD2. V gave up 0 bases and J gave up 1 base; unmatched junction bases: 5. Per the germline V gene, CDR1 is SGHRS and CDR2 is YFSETQ. There are 17 residues in the CDR3. The CDR3, as DNA: TGCGCCAGCAGCTTGGGACCTCGGGGGGGGAACACCGGGGAGCTGTTTTTT. It codes for CASSLGPRGGNTGELFF.

This chain joins TRBV19 and TRBJ2-1; tentative D call: TRBD2 (5 bases). V dropped 5 bases and J dropped 2 bases, with 10 bases sitting between them. The germline V gene has CDR1 LNHDA and CDR2 SQIVND (reference sequence). The CDR3 is 14 amino acids. CDR3 in amino acids: CASSLTRAYNEQFF. For the CDR3, the DNA is TGTGCCAGTAGTCTCACTAGAGCCTACAATGAGCAGTTCTTC. Full variable domain (missing parts from reference TRBV19 and TRBJ2-1): DGGITQSPKYLFRKEGQNVTLSCEQNLNHDAMYWYRQDPGQGLRLIYYSQIVNDFQKGDIAEGYSVSREKKESFPLTVTSAQKNPTAFYLCASSLTRAYNEQFFGPGTRLTVL.

Many counts were recorded for this clone. This chain joins TRBV27 and TRBJ1-3; perhaps TRBD1 as D (5 bases). There are 15 residues in the CDR3. Germline loops: CDR1 MNHEY, CDR2 SMNVEV (reference sequence). V lost 2 bases, J lost 3 bases, and 11 bases lay in between. The CDR3 here is CASSLRGTGGNTIYF. The CDR3 nucleotides read TGTGCCAGCAGTTTACGGGGGACTGGTGGAAACACCATATATTTT.

The gene calls are TRBV29-1 and TRBJ1-1, with D perhaps matching TRBD1 (5 bases). Germline CDR1 and CDR2: SQVTM and ANQGSEA. Trimming removed 4 bases at V and 2 bases at J, with 11 bases between. CDR3 length: 13 residues. This chain's CDR3 is CSVARQPNTEAFF. In nucleotides, the CDR3 is TGCAGCGTTGCTCGACAGCCTAACACTGAAGCTTTCTTT.

V and J are TRBV9 and TRBJ1-2, with a tentative D call TRBD1 (6 bases). CDR3 size: 14 residues. Trimming left V 2 bases short and J 6 bases short, with 14 bases between. Germline loops: CDR1 SGDLS, CDR2 YYNGEE. For the CDR3, the DNA is TGTGCCAGCAGCGTTCAGGGCACAGGGAATGGCTACACCTTC. Amino acid sequence: CASSVQGTGNGYTF. The variable domain in full, completed from reference TRBV9 and TRBJ1-2, reads DSGVTQTPKHLITATGQRVTLRCSPRSGDLSVYWYQQSLDQGLQFLIQYYNGEERAKGNILERFSAQQFPDLHSELNLSSLELGDSALYFCASSVQGTGNGYTFGSGTRLTVV.

This clone appeared once. For the CDR3, the DNA is TGTGCCAGCACTAGGACAGGCGGCGAGCAGTACTTC. This encodes CASTRTGGEQYF. The chain carries TRBV2 and TRBJ2-7; 7 positions match TRBD1. Germline V gene sequence: CDR1 SNHLY, CDR2 FYNNEI. The CDR3 extends over 12 amino acids. V lost 7 bases and J lost 6; bases outside the gene matches: 6.